The entry that follows covers one T cell receptor (beta chain) sequence. The antigen remains undetermined. The CDR3 length is 14 residues. With V trimmed by 6 bases and J by 6 bases, 9 bases remained unmatched. From germline, CDR1 is SGHAT and CDR2 FQNNGV. This sample stems from a study of Ad26.COV2.S vaccination and SARS-CoV-2 variants. Findings and caveats of the study: Compared with placebo recipients, vaccine recipients had higher spike-specific TCR breadth.

Here immunoSEQ multiplex PCR was the method, and the copy in TCRdb shows in-frame clones only, minus some. The sample includes over 200,000 clones, roughly 90% of them seen just once. Regarding treatment: approximately 18 received Ad26.COV2.S at low or high dose, single or two shots; about 5 received placebo; per-sample allocation not given. Sampling was performed 63 days after the first vaccine or placebo injection. Specimen: peripheral blood, collected in a trial of Ad26.COV2.S vaccine versus placebo. The V and J genes are TRBV11-2 and TRBJ1-2; the match to TRBD1 covers 8 bases. This receptor was identified in a person between 18 and 65 years old who received the Ad26.COV2.S COVID-19 vaccine or a placebo. The CDR3 region is CASRVSGQVDGYTF. Here the CDR3 DNA reads TGTGCCAGCAGGGTATCGGGACAGGTGGATGGCTACACCTTC. The full variable domain, in which reference TRBV11-2 and TRBJ1-2 provide the parts outside the CDR3, is EAGVAQSPRYKIIEKRQSVAFWCNPISGHATLYWYQQILGQGPKLLIQFQNNGVVDDSQLPKDRFSAERLKGVDSTLKIQPAKLEDSAVYLCASRVSGQVDGYTFGSGTRLTVV.